A selection of T cell receptor beta chains follows, all from one sample in a study of Graves' ophthalmopathy and Graves' hyperthyroidism. Via MiXCR, TCRdb re-called the multiplex PCR reads, giving one row per CDR3 protein. The data contain roughly 39,000 distinct CDR3 sequences, approximately 53% of them singletons. Sequenced sample: peripheral blood. These receptor sequences come from an adult woman with stable Graves' hyperthyroidism. CDR3s include the opening cysteine and the closing phenylalanine or tryptophan. The D gene is left open where the match is weak. Only part of the rows carry a size: once, few, many, or a class if the clone is expanded.

d_gene,abundance,j_gene,v_gene,CDR3aa,CDR3nt
TRBD1,many,TRBJ1-1,TRBV6-1,CASSEGTGKGATEAFF,TGTGCCAGCAGTGAAGGGACAGGGAAGGGGGCCACTGAAGCTTTCTTT
TRBD1,NA,TRBJ1-1,TRBV5-1,CASSPGQGAIENTEAFF,TGCGCCAGCAGCCCAGGACAGGGGGCAATTGAGAACACTGAAGCTTTCTTT
NA,many,TRBJ1-4,TRBV29-1,CSVRAGREKLFF,TGCAGCGTTAGGGCAGGGCGAGAAAAACTGTTTTTT
NA,many,TRBJ2-6,TRBV7-9,CASSRPGANVLTF,TGTGCCAGCAGCCGACCTGGGGCCAACGTCCTGACTTTC
TRBD1,NA,TRBJ1-2,TRBV9,CASSPGTGEGGYTF,TGTGCCAGCAGCCCCGGGACAGGGGAGGGTGGCTACACCTTC
TRBD1,NA,TRBJ1-1,TRBV29-1,CSVAQGEGVAFF,TGCAGCGTTGCCCAGGGGGAAGGGGTGGCTTTCTTT
TRBD2,many,TRBJ2-7,TRBV6-6,CASSSGASPYEQYF,TGTGCCAGCAGTAGCGGGGCAAGCCCCTACGAGCAGTACTTC
NA,NA,TRBJ1-5,TRBV24-1,CASSLKRGSQPQHF,TGTGCCAGCAGTTTAAAAAGGGGAAGTCAGCCCCAGCATTTT
NA,NA,TRBJ1-3,TRBV29-1,CSAWGAGNTIYF,TGCAGCGCCTGGGGAGCTGGAAACACCATATATTTT
TRBD1,medium-sized,TRBJ2-5,TRBV20-1,CSASLGTGEETQYF,TGCAGTGCTAGCCTCGGGACAGGAGAAGAGACCCAGTACTTC
TRBD1,few,TRBJ2-3,TRBV3-1,CASSHPGQGSQYF,TGTGCCAGCAGCCACCCCGGACAGGGCTCGCAGTATTTT
TRBD1,few,TRBJ2-7,TRBV10-2,CASRDTTGPYEQYF,TGCGCCAGCAGGGACACGACAGGGCCCTACGAGCAGTACTTC
NA,NA,TRBJ1-6,TRBV12-3/TRBV12-4,CASSLGEFGPLHF,TGTGCCAGCAGTTTAGGCGAGTTCGGTCCCCTCCACTTT